This T cell receptor beta chain was recorded in a study of regulatory T cells in long-lasting Graves disease. Construction of TCR beta libraries relied on iRepertoire HTBI primers and on Arm-PCR targeting CDR3 regions. MiXCR was run by TCRdb on the multiplex PCR reads, yielding one entry per CDR3 protein. The table includes around 500,000 distinct CDR3 sequences, about 16% detected once. From germline, CDR1 is MGHRA and CDR2 YSYEKL. The CDR3 totals 13 residues. The V end lost 5 bases, the J end lost 8 bases, and 13 bases lay between the germline ends. Sample time point: newly diagnosed GD, antithyroid drugs for less than 3 months. Researchers made the TCR library from RNA that was extracted from PBMCs. This clonotype has just a few counts. The same sample was also used in a study of T cells in Graves' hyperthyroidism and ophthalmopathy. As that study records: The study defined stable Graves' hyperthyroidism as no ophthalmopathy progression within 18 months. Among thyroid clonotypes expanded above 0.001, most also appeared in blood.

The receptor was isolated from a woman aged 35 to 60 with Graves disease. The V call is TRBV4-1, the J call TRBJ2-1; D is unclear. Sample: peripheral blood mononuclear cells (PBMCs), taken at new diagnosis, from a patient treated with antithyroid drugs. For the CDR3, the DNA is TGCGCCAGCAGCAGCCGATTCGGCGATGAGCAGTTCTTC. Protein sequence: CASSSRFGDEQFF.